This TCR beta chain emerged from a study of neurological immune-mediated disorders. TCRdb used MiXCR to reprocess the 5' RACE reads, holding one entry per CDR3 protein. This table holds some 60,000 distinct CDR3 sequences, around 11% found once. Time point: longitudinal time-point 1 (baseline). The CDR3 has 18 residues. The V gene end was trimmed by 0 bases and the J gene end by 4 bases; junction bases not matched to a gene: 10. CDR1 and CDR2 (germline): SGHTA, FQGNSA. In this sample, this clonotype turned up many times. The genes are TRBV7-2 and TRBJ2-5; 11 bases line up with TRBD2. Material: PBMCs. The TCR was taken from a male donor with HTLV-1-associated myelopathy (HAM/TSP). The CDR3 reads CASSLARPTSGATETQYF. The CDR3 DNA sequence: TGTGCCAGCAGCTTAGCGCGGCCGACTAGCGGGGCCACAGAGACCCAGTACTTC.